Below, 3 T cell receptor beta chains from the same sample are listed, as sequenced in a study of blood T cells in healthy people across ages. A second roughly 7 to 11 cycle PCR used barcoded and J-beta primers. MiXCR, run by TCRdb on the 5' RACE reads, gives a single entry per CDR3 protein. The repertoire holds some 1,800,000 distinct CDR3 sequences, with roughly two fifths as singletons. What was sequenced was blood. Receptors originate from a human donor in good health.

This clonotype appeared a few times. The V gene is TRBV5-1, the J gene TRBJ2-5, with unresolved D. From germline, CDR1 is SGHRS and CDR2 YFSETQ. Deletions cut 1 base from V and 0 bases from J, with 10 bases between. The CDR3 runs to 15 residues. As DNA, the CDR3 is TGCGCCAGCAGCTTGTGGGGATTGGACCAAGAGACCCAGTACTTC. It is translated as CASSLWGLDQETQYF.

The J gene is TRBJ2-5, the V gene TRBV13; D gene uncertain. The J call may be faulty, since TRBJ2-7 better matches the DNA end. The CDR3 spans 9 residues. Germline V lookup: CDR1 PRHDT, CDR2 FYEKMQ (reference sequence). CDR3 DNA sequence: TGTGCCAGCACGGCCGAGCAGTACTTC. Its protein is CASTAEQYF.

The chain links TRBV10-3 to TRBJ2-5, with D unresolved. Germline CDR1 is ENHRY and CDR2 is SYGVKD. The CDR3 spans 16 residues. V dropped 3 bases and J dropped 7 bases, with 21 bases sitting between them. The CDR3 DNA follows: TGTGCCATCAGTGACACGCTGGTGACCCCGGTATGGACCCAGTACTTC. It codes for CAISDTLVTPVWTQYF.